The clone carrying this T cell receptor (beta chain) was seen only once. What it binds is unknown. The sample comes from a study of response to subunit inactivated influenza vaccine. TCRdb itself ran the RT-PCR reads through MiXCR, one entry per CDR3 protein. The sample carries 250,000 to 350,000 distinct CDR3 sequences, 20% to 25% recorded once. The CDR3 covers 15 residues. Germline CDR1 reads KGHSH; CDR2 reads LQKENI. Trimming cost V 0 bases and J 1 base; bases outside gene matches: 3. Broader study findings: After each seasonal influenza vaccination, few new T cells are recruited, the authors suggested.

The specimen comprised PBMCs from blood, sampled approximately 20 months after vaccination. This clonotype was obtained from a man aged 50 to 69 who received an inactivated influenza vaccine. The rearrangement uses TRBV18 and TRBJ2-7; 7 bases match TRBD1. The CDR3 loop reads CASSPPVRGSYEQYF. CDR3 bases: TGTGCCAGCTCACCACCGGTCAGGGGGTCCTACGAGCAGTACTTC.